What follows are 12 T cell receptor beta chains derived from one specimen sequenced in a study of graft-versus-host responses after intestinal transplantation. Sequencing used immunoSEQ multiplex PCR; TCRdb keeps in-frame clones, though not all of them. This sample has fewer than 75,000 clones; 85% to 90% occur once, and the top ten carry 1.6%. The sample consisted of PBMCs, taken 26 days after transplant. Every receptor here comes from a human patient who received an intestinal transplant, so some T cells may come from the graft donor.

The chain couples TRBV30 to TRBJ1-5; D call uncertain. This CDR3 spans 15 amino acids. The germline V and J ends were trimmed by 1 base and 6 bases, with 16 bases remaining between them. Germline CDR1 reads GTSNPN; CDR2 reads SVGIG (reference sequence). The CDR3 sequence is CAWSELRGGIQPQHF. The DNA of the CDR3 is TGTGCCTGGAGTGAGCTCCGGGGAGGAATTCAGCCCCAGCATTTT.

Only one count was recorded for this clone. Sequence at one end of the junction differs from germline and may be a read error. J is TRBJ2-1 and V is TRBV7-9; 12 bases match TRBD2. The V gene's germline CDR1 is SEHNR and CDR2 FQNEAQ (reference sequence). The CDR3 length is 14 residues. CDR3 residues: CASSLAGGPNEQFF. The CDR3 region has the DNA TGTGCCAGCAGCCTAGCGGGGGGGCCCAATGAGCAGTTCTTC.

V usage is TRBV7-2 and J usage is TRBJ2-1; D is unclear. The CDR3 sequence is 13 residues long. Germline CDR1 and CDR2: SGHTA and FQGNSA. The V end was cut by 3 bases, the J end by 4 bases, with 7 bases between. CDR3: CASSLTSYNEQFF. The CDR3 bases are TGTGCCAGCAGCTTGACTTCTTACAATGAGCAGTTCTTC.

This clone was counted a single time. A read error may produce the germline difference seen at one junction end. The genes are TRBV7-7 and TRBJ2-1; 10 positions agree with TRBD2. Germline V gene data show CDR1 as SSHAT and CDR2 as FNYEAQ (reference sequence). CDR3 size: 16 residues. CDR3: CASSLAASGGIGEQFF. CDR3 sequence (DNA): TGTGCTAGCAGCTTAGCCGCTAGCGGGGGAATCGGTGAGCAGTTCTTC.

This clone was found a few times. The V and J genes are TRBV14 and TRBJ1-4; D may be TRBD1 (5 bases). V was clipped by 3 bases and J by 1 base, with 9 bases between them. Germline CDR1 reads SGHDN; CDR2 reads FVKESK. This CDR3 has 15 amino acids. The CDR3 DNA reads TGTGCCAGCAGCCACCCAGGGCTAACTAATGAAAAACTGTTTTTT. Its protein is CASSHPGLTNEKLFF.

The chain recombines TRBV6-1 with TRBJ1-2; 9 bases line up with TRBD1. Germline CDR1 and CDR2: MNHNS and SASEGT. Losses at the gene ends were 4 bases for V and 2 bases for J; bases not matched to a gene: 8. The CDR3 loop spans 16 amino acids. CDR3 in amino acids: CASSGDREDENYGYTF. The CDR3 nucleotides are TGTGCCAGCAGTGGGGACAGGGAAGATGAGAACTATGGCTACACCTTC.

The J gene is TRBJ1-1, the V gene TRBV9; 8 bases line up with TRBD1. The CDR3 runs 15 residues. Per germline, CDR1 SGDLS and CDR2 YYNGEE. J lost 1 base, V lost 3 bases, and 5 bases had no gene match. This CDR3 is CASSDRGSTNTEAFF. The CDR3 DNA follows: TGTGCCAGCAGCGACAGGGGGAGTACGAACACTGAAGCTTTCTTT.

This chain uses TRBV5-6 with TRBJ2-2; 7 bases agree with TRBD1. Germline CDR1 reads SGHDT; CDR2 reads YYEEEE. The CDR3 length is 15 residues. Losses at the gene ends were 1 base for V and 4 bases for J; bases not matched to a gene: 4. The CDR3 bases are TGTGCCAGCAGCTTGCCGACAGGGTCCACCGGGGAGCTGTTTTTT. Protein product: CASSLPTGSTGELFF.

The chain carries TRBV4-1 and TRBJ2-5; 7 positions match TRBD2. This CDR3 has 13 residues. The germline V gene has CDR1 MGHRA and CDR2 YSYEKL. V lost 8 bases and J lost 4; bases outside the gene matches: 7. CDR3 amino acids: CASDDGGGETQYF. In DNA form, the CDR3 reads TGCGCCAGCGACGATGGGGGGGGAGAGACCCAGTACTTC.

The V call is TRBV27, the J call TRBJ2-7; possible D gene TRBD1, 6 bases. Germline V gene lookup returns CDR1 MNHEY and CDR2 SMNVEV (reference sequence). This CDR3 spans 15 amino acids. V lost 3 bases and J lost 0, with 12 bases in between. The chain's CDR3 is CASSFSGDISYEQYF. Written as DNA, the CDR3 is TGTGCCAGCAGTTTTAGTGGGGACATCTCCTACGAGCAGTACTTC.

There are a few counts of this clone. J is TRBJ2-7 and V is TRBV19, with 8 nucleotides matching TRBD1. The CDR3 consists of 12 residues. Germline CDR1 and CDR2: LNHDA and SQIVND (reference sequence). Unmatched junction bases numbered 8, after V lost 10 bases and J lost 6 bases. Written as DNA, the CDR3 is TGTGCCATTCGGACAGGGACGGGCGAGCAGTACTTC. Encoded protein: CAIRTGTGEQYF.

The V call is TRBV28, the J call TRBJ1-5; D uncertain. CDR3 size: 13 residues. The V end was cut by 6 bases, the J end by 4 bases, with 10 bases between. CDR1 and CDR2 (germline): MDHEN, SYDVKM. The CDR3 DNA reads as TGTGCCAGCAGGGTGACGGGGAATCAGCCCCAGCATTTT. It codes for CASRVTGNQPQHF.